What follows are 9 T cell receptor beta chains derived from one specimen sequenced in a study of T cells after yellow fever vaccination. Each CDR3 protein is one row after TCRdb ran MiXCR on the 5' RACE reads. There are hundreds of thousands of distinct CDR3 sequences in the sample; approximately 12% occur only once, and around 3% lies in the top ten. This material consisted of CD4+ T cells sorted from PBMCs, taken 15 days after the yellow fever booster vaccination. These receptors were taken from a man younger than 30 who received the YFV17D yellow fever vaccine.

The genes are TRBV3-1 and TRBJ1-6; unclear D gene. This CDR3 has 15 residues. Trimming shortened V by 0 bases and J by 10 bases, and 13 bases separated the two germline ends. CDR1 and CDR2 (germline): LGHDT, YNNKEL (reference sequence). Written as DNA, the CDR3 is TGTGCCAGCAGCCAAGATCGGGCGGCGAAATCACCCCTCCACTTT. Protein: CASSQDRAAKSPLHF.

This clonotype was seen a few times. The J gene is TRBJ2-3, the V gene TRBV10-3; the D gene could be TRBD1 or TRBD2 (5 bases each). The CDR3 spans 12 residues. V was clipped by 9 bases and J by 6 bases, with 13 bases between them. CDR1 and CDR2 from the germline V gene are ENHRY and SYGVKD. In DNA form, the CDR3 reads TGTGCCATGGGACGGACTGGGGATACGCAGTATTTT. This codes for CAMGRTGDTQYF.

This clonotype has a count of ten or more. The genes are TRBV6-5 and TRBJ1-3, with D possibly matching TRBD1 (5 bases). The CDR3 covers 14 residues. V lost 5 bases and J 0 bases, leaving 8 bases between the germline ends. Germline values: CDR1 MNHEY, CDR2 SVGAGI. CDR3 nucleotide sequence: TGTGCCAGCAGTGGGGGGAGCTCTGGAAACACCATATATTTT. Amino acid sequence: CASSGGSSGNTIYF.

This clonotype was detected a few times. The J gene is TRBJ1-1, the V gene TRBV5-1, with no clear D. The germline V and J ends were trimmed by 4 bases and 5 bases, with 18 bases remaining between them. Germline loops: CDR1 SGHRS, CDR2 YFSETQ. The CDR3 totals 15 residues. The CDR3 DNA reads as TGCGCCAGCAGCCCACCGGAAAGGGAACCAACTGAAGCTTTCTTT. Residues: CASSPPEREPTEAFF.

V gene TRBV5-1 combines with J gene TRBJ2-2; D not resolved. The germline V gene encodes CDR1 SGHRS and CDR2 YFSETQ. CDR3 size: 14 residues. Trimming cost V 3 bases and J 7 bases, with 13 bases left between them. The CDR3 DNA reads TGCGCCAGCAGCTCCATATTGAAGGGCGGGGAGCTGTTTTTT. Amino acid sequence: CASSSILKGGELFF.

The chain uses TRBV20-1 and TRBJ2-5; the match to TRBD2 covers 12 bases. This CDR3 region has 16 residues. The germline CDR1 and CDR2 sequences are DFQATT and SNEGSKA (reference sequence). The J segment lost 4 bases and the V segment lost 1 base, leaving 7 bases of the junction unmatched. CDR3 amino acids: CSARAASGGATETQYF. The DNA of the CDR3 is TGCAGTGCTAGAGCCGCTAGCGGGGGGGCCACAGAGACCCAGTACTTC.

This clonotype showed up just a few times. The rearrangement links TRBV12-5 to TRBJ1-2; possibly TRBD1 for D (6 bases). This CDR3 has 12 amino acids. Germline CDR1 and CDR2: LGHNT and FRNRAP. Trimming shortened V by 4 bases and J by 7 bases, and 10 bases separated the two germline ends. The CDR3 coding sequence is TGTGCTAGTGGTTCCAGGGGCGGTGGCTACACCTTC. Residues: CASGSRGGGYTF.

This clonotype was seen a few times. The rearrangement links TRBV7-9 to TRBJ1-1, with D perhaps TRBD1 (5 bases). This CDR3 is built from 13 residues. CDR1 is SEHNR, CDR2 FQNEAQ, per germline (reference sequence). V was shortened by 9 bases and J by 4 bases, with 15 bases between the two germline ends. The CDR3 DNA reads TGTGCCAGTGGTCTTTCCGGGGGCACTGAAGCTTTCTTT. As protein: CASGLSGGTEAFF.

CDR3 residues: CSARRTGPSYEQYV. CDR3 in DNA: TGCAGTGCTAGAAGGACAGGGCCTTCCTACGAGCAGTACGTC. V usage is TRBV20-1 and J usage is TRBJ2-7, with TRBD1 matching 8 bases. Germline loops: CDR1 DFQATT, CDR2 SNEGSKA (reference sequence). The CDR3 has 14 amino acids. With 2 bases clipped from V and 1 base from J, the junction kept 4 bases outside the gene matches.